This T cell receptor beta chain was profiled in a study of beta chain features in type 1 diabetes. Findings and limits, study-wide: The question left open here concerned HLA type influencing TCRB rearrangement.

Sort purity for all populations was recorded as exceeding 98%. The investigators reverse transcribed all of the isolated RNA, so they sequenced expressed TCRB transcripts. Here immunoSEQ multiplex PCR was the method, and the copy in TCRdb shows in-frame clones only, minus some. Among 330,000 or so clones listed, 15% to 20% were seen once. As to this clone: The antigen remains unidentified.

Germline V gives CDR1 SQVTM, CDR2 ANQGSEA. The CDR3 is made up of 11 amino acids. The V end was cut by 6 bases, the J end by 2 bases, with 7 bases between. This chain connects TRBV29-1 to TRBJ1-2, with no clear D. The source is a woman under 30 in good health. Source material: naive CD4+ T cells from blood. CDR3 in amino acids: CSVQLNYGYTF. For the CDR3, the DNA is TGCAGCGTCCAGTTGAACTATGGCTACACCTTC.